This T cell receptor beta chain was recorded in a study of control samples from healthy donors and cancer patients. TCRdb keeps only in-frame clones here, not all; method: immunoSEQ multiplex PCR. The data contain 120,000 or so clones, roughly 94% of them singletons. Sequencing used blood. The sequence was collected from a man between 25 and 39 years old in good health.

CDR3 protein: CASSQSTTENYGYTF. CDR3 in DNA: TGCGCCAGCAGCCAAAGCACCACGGAGAATTATGGCTACACCTTC. The J gene is TRBJ1-2, the V gene TRBV4-1; D unresolved. The germline V gene has CDR1 MGHRA and CDR2 YSYEKL. The ends were cut back, 2 bases at V and 5 bases at J, with 15 bases in the middle. The CDR3 consists of 15 residues.